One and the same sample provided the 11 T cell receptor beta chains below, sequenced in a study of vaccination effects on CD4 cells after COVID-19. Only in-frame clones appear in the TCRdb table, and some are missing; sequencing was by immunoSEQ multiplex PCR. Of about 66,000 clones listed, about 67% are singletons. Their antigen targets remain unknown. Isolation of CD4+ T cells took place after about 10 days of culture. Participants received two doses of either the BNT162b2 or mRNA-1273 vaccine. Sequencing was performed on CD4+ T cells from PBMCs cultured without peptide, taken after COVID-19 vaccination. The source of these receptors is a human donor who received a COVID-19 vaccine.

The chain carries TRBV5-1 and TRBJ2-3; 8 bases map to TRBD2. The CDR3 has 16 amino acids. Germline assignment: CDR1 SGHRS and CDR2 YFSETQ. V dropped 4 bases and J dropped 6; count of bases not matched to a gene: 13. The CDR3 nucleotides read TGCGCCAGCAGCCGAGGGGGACTAGAGGGGTGGGATACGCAGTATTTT. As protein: CASSRGGLEGWDTQYF.

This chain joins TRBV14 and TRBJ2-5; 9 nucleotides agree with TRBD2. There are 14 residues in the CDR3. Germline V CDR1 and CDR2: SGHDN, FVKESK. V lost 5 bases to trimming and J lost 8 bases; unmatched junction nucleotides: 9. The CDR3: CASSVASGALTQYF. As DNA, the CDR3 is TGTGCCAGCAGCGTGGCTAGCGGGGCCTTAACCCAGTACTTC. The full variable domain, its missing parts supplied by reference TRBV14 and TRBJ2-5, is EAGVTQFPSHSVIEKGQTVTLRCDPISGHDNLYWYRRVMGKEIKFLLHFVKESKQDESGMPNNRFLAERTGGTYSTLKVQPAELEDSGVYFCASSVASGALTQYFGPGTRLLVL.

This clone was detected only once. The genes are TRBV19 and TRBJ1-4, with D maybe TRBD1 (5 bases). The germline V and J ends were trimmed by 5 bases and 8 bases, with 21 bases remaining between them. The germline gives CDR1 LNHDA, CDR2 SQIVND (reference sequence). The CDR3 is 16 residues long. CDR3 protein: CASSPASTVLQEKLFF. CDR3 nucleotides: TGTGCCAGTAGTCCCGCTTCGACAGTGTTACAGGAAAAACTGTTTTTT. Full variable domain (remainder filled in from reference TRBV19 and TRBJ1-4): DGGITQSPKYLFRKEGQNVTLSCEQNLNHDAMYWYRQDPGQGLRLIYYSQIVNDFQKGDIAEGYSVSREKKESFPLTVTSAQKNPTAFYLCASSPASTVLQEKLFFGSGTQLSVL.

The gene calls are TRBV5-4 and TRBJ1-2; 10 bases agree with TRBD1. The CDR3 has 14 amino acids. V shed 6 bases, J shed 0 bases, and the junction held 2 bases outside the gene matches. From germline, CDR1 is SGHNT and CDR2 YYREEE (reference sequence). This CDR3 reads CASTGTGANYGYTF. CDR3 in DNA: TGTGCCAGCACCGGGACAGGGGCTAACTATGGCTACACCTTC.

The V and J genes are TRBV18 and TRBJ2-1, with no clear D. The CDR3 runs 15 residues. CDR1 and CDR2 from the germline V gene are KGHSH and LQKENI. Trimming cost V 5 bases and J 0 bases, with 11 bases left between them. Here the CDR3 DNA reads TGTGCCAGCTCAGCCGACGGCTACTCCTACAATGAGCAGTTCTTC. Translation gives CASSADGYSYNEQFF.

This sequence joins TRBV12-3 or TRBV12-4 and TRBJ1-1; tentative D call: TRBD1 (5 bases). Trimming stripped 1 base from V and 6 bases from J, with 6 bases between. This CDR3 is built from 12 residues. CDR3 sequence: CASSLGQSEAFF. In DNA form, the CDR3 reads TGTGCCAGCAGTTTAGGACAGTCTGAAGCTTTCTTT.

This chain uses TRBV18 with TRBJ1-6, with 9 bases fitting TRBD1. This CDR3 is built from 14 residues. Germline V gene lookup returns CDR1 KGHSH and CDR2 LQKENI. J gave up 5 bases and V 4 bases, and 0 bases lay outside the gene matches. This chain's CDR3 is CASSRDRDNSPLHF. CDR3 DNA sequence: TGTGCCAGCTCACGGGACAGGGATAATTCACCCCTCCACTTT.

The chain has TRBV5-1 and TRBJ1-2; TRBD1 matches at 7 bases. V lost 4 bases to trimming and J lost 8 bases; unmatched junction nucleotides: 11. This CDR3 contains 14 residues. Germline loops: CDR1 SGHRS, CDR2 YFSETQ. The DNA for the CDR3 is TGCGCCAGCAGCCCGACACAGGGGCGGGAGGGCTACACCTTC. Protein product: CASSPTQGREGYTF.

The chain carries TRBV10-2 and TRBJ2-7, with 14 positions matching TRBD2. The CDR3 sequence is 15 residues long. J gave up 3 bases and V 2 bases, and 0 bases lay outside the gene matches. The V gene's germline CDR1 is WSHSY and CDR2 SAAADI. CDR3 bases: TGCGCCAGCAGTGAGGGGACTAGCGGGGGCTACGAGCAGTACGTC. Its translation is CASSEGTSGGYEQYV.

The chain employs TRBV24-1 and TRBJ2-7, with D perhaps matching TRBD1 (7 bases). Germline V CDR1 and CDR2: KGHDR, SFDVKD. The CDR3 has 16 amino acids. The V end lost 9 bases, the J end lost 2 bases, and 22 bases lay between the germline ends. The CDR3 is CATPRAGQGDTYEQYV. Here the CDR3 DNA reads TGTGCCACCCCACGCGCGGGGCAGGGGGATACCTACGAGCAGTACGTC.

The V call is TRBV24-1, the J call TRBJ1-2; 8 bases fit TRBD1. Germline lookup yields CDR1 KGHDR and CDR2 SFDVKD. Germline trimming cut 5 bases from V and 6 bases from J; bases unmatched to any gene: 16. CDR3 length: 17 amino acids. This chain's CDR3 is CATSAQGGLGLANGYTF. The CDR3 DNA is TGTGCCACCAGTGCACAGGGGGGGCTAGGGTTGGCTAATGGCTACACCTTC.